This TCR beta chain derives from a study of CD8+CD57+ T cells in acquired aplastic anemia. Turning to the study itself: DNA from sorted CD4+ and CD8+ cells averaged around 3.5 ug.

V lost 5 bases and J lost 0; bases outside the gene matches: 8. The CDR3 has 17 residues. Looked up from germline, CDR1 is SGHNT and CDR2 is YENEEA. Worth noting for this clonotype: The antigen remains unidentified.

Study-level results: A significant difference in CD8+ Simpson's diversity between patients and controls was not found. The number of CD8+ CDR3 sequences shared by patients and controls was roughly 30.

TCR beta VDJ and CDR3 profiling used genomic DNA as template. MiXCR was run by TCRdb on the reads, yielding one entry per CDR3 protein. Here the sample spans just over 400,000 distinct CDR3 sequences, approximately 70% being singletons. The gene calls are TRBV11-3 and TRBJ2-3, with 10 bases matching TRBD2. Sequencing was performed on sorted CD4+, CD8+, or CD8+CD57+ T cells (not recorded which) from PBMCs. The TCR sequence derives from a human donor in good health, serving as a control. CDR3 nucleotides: TGTGCCAGCAGCAACGTAGCGGGGGGACCTAGCACAGATACGCAGTATTTT. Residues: CASSNVAGGPSTDTQYF.